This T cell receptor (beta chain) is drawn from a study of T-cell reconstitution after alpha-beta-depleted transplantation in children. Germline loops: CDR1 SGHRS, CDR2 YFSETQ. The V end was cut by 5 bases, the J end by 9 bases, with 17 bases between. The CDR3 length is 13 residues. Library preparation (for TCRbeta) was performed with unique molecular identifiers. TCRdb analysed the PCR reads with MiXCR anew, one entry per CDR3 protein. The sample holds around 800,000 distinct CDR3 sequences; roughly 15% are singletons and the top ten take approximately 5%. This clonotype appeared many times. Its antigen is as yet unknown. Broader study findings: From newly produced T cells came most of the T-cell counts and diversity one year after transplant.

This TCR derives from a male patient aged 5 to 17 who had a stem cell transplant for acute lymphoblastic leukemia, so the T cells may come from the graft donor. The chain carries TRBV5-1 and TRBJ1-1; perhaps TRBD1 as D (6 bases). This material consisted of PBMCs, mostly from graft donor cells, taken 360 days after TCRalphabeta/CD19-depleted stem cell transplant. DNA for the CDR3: TGCGCCAGCAGACCTCCGACAGGCTTTAAAGCTTTCTTT. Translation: CASRPPTGFKAFF.